The T cell receptor (beta chain) described here comes from a study of cytomegalovirus exposure and HLA in healthy donors. Deletions cut 6 bases from V and 5 bases from J, with 25 bases between. Germline V gene data show CDR1 as LNHDA and CDR2 as SQIVND (reference sequence). The CDR3 loop spans 17 amino acids. 60 Vbeta and 13 Jbeta primers were used in PCR. Sequencing was performed with immunoSEQ multiplex PCR; in TCRdb, only in-frame clones are kept and a portion is missing. The sample contains 150,000 to 200,000 clones, about three quarters of which appear only once. The TCR originated in a woman under 40 in good health and CMV-seronegative. This chain links TRBV19 with TRBJ1-1, with D maybe TRBD1 (5 bases). The sequencing sample was made of PBMCs. The CDR3 sequence: CASSKYRHRQPTTEAFF. CDR3 nucleotide sequence: TGTGCCAGTAGCAAATACAGGCACAGACAACCTACTACTGAAGCTTTCTTT. The full variable domain, its missing parts supplied by reference TRBV19 and TRBJ1-1, is DGGITQSPKYLFRKEGQNVTLSCEQNLNHDAMYWYRQDPGQGLRLIYYSQIVNDFQKGDIAEGYSVSREKKESFPLTVTSAQKNPTAFYLCASSKYRHRQPTTEAFFGQGTRLTVV.